This TCR beta chain was recovered during a study of blood T cell repertoires in COVID-19. Study overall: T cells, B-cell-depleted T cells, or PBMCs provided the cDNA or gDNA that served as material.

This clone was found once. V dropped 6 bases and J dropped 4 bases, with 13 bases sitting between them. Germline V gene data show CDR1 as SGHRS and CDR2 as YFSETQ. The CDR3 has 14 residues. The data were produced by immunoSEQ multiplex PCR, yet TCRdb's version contains in-frame clones alone and is incomplete. The repertoire holds roughly 230,000 clones, with 80% to 90% as singletons. V usage is TRBV5-1 and J usage is TRBJ1-4; D is possibly TRBD1 (6 bases). The specimen was peripheral blood. The receptor comes from a man in his forties or fifties with acute or convalescent COVID-19. DNA for the CDR3: TGCGCCAGCAAGGGGGGGTTCGTTAATGAAAAACTGTTTTTT. It yields the protein CASKGGFVNEKLFF.